Each of the 30 T cell receptor beta chains below was sequenced from the same sample in a study of T cell responses to AZD1222 COVID-19 vaccine. The method was immunoSEQ multiplex PCR; TCRdb's version includes in-frame clones alone and lacks a portion of them. Here the sample spans over 130,000 clones, 80% to 95% being singletons. The sequences come from peripheral blood, collected 28 days after the second AZD1222 dose. These receptors all come from an adult who received the AZD1222 COVID-19 vaccine.

This sequence joins TRBV5-1 and TRBJ1-2; D gene ambiguous. Germline loops: CDR1 SGHRS, CDR2 YFSETQ. Trimming stripped 0 bases from V and 1 base from J, with 7 bases between. The CDR3 extends over 14 amino acids. Written as DNA, the CDR3 is TGCGCCAGCAGCTTGGACGGGGATAACTATGGCTACACCTTC. Protein product: CASSLDGDNYGYTF.

To note about this clone: The junction departs from the called germline gene at one end, perhaps through a read error. V is TRBV2 and J is TRBJ1-5, with TRBD1 matching 7 bases. CDR3 length: 14 residues. CDR1 SNHLY and CDR2 FYNNEI come from the germline V gene. The CDR3 spells CATSIQGNNQPQHF. CDR3 DNA: TGTGCCACCAGTATACAGGGGAACAATCAGCCCCAGCATTTT.

V gene TRBV19 combines with J gene TRBJ1-1; TRBD1 might be the D (6 bases). The V end lost 7 bases, the J end lost 5 bases, and 20 bases lay between the germline ends. Germline V gene lookup returns CDR1 LNHDA and CDR2 SQIVND (reference sequence). The CDR3 totals 15 residues. CDR3: CASIGHRELKTEAFF. The CDR3 coding sequence is TGTGCCAGTATCGGACACAGGGAACTAAAGACTGAAGCTTTCTTT.

The J gene is TRBJ1-6, the V gene TRBV7-9, with D unclear. Looked up from germline, CDR1 is SEHNR and CDR2 is FQNEAQ (reference sequence). The V gene lost 3 bases and the J gene lost 9 bases, with 6 bases spanning the gap. This CDR3 comprises 12 residues. The CDR3 sequence is CASSFPSSPLHF. The CDR3 DNA reads as TGTGCCAGCAGCTTCCCAAGTTCACCCCTCCACTTT.

The chain combines TRBV7-2 with TRBJ2-7; possible D gene TRBD1, 5 bases. V was shortened by 2 bases and J by 0 bases, with 11 bases between the two germline ends. Germline values: CDR1 SGHTA, CDR2 FQGNSA. This CDR3 spans 15 amino acids. CDR3 sequence (DNA): TGTGCCAGCAGCTTATCTACAGGCATCTCCTACGAGCAGTACTTC. Encoded protein: CASSLSTGISYEQYF.

As regards this clone: Other DNA sequences of this sample code for an identical CDR3. The chain has TRBV5-1 and TRBJ2-7, with no clear D. Germline lookup yields CDR1 SGHRS and CDR2 YFSETQ. This CDR3 contains 11 residues. V shed 2 bases and J shed 4 bases, with 4 bases lying between them. CDR3 sequence (DNA): TGCGCCAGCAGCTTAGAGTACGAGCAGTACTTC. Protein sequence: CASSLEYEQYF.

The chain is built from TRBV30 and TRBJ1-4, with unresolved D. The CDR3 spans 14 residues. The V end lost 0 bases, the J end lost 4 bases, and 9 bases lay between the germline ends. Per germline, CDR1 GTSNPN and CDR2 SVGIG (reference sequence). The CDR3 DNA sequence: TGTGCCTGGAGTGTACCAACGGATAATGAAAAACTGTTTTTT. The encoded protein is CAWSVPTDNEKLFF.

The J gene is TRBJ2-7, the V gene TRBV3-1 (or the pseudogene TRBV3-2); a weak D match, TRBD2 (6 bases). Germline V gene data show CDR1 as LGHDT and CDR2 as YNNKEL (reference sequence). The V end was cut by 5 bases, the J end by 0 bases, with 14 bases between. This CDR3 region has 15 residues. CDR3 sequence reads: CASSSRGTYSYEQYF. The CDR3 DNA is TGTGCCAGCAGCTCCCGAGGGACTTACTCCTACGAGCAGTACTTC.

The chain employs TRBV4-3 and TRBJ2-7; 10 bases fit TRBD2. The ends lost 2 bases at V and 1 base at J; junction bases unmatched: 2. The CDR3 is 15 residues long. The germline V gene has CDR1 LGHNA and CDR2 YSLEER. CDR3 coding DNA: TGCGCCAGCAGCCAAAGCGGGAGGGGTTCCTACGAGCAGTACTTC. This sequence encodes CASSQSGRGSYEQYF.

The J gene is TRBJ2-3, the V gene TRBV30; D gene unclear. The V end lost 3 bases, the J end lost 1 base, and 2 bases lay between the germline ends. Germline V gene lookup returns CDR1 GTSNPN and CDR2 SVGIG (reference sequence). The CDR3 has 11 amino acids. The CDR3 loop is CAWSRTDTQYF. The CDR3 DNA is TGTGCCTGGAGCCGCACAGATACGCAGTATTTT.

The chain couples TRBV5-1 to TRBJ2-7; TRBD1 agrees at 7 bases. The V and J ends lost 0 bases and 5 bases, in that order; junction bases with no gene match: 5. CDR3 length: 14 amino acids. Germline CDR1 and CDR2: SGHRS and YFSETQ. CDR3: CASSLGQGLDEQYF. CDR3 coding DNA: TGCGCCAGCAGCTTGGGACAGGGATTGGACGAGCAGTACTTC.

The V gene is TRBV27, the J gene TRBJ1-5; TRBD1 might be the D (5 bases). Trimming took 6 bases from V and 2 from J, leaving 14 bases between them. This CDR3 has 15 residues. CDR1 and CDR2 from the germline V gene are MNHEY and SMNVEV (reference sequence). The CDR3 DNA reads TGTGCCAGCAGCTCTGACGAGGGGCGCAATCAGCCCCAGCATTTT. Its translation is CASSSDEGRNQPQHF.

This sequence joins TRBV28 and TRBJ1-2; D not resolved. The V gene lost 3 bases and the J gene lost 7 bases, with 15 bases spanning the gap. The germline CDR1 and CDR2 sequences are MDHEN and SYDVKM. This CDR3 has 14 amino acids. The CDR3 loop reads CASSFGSLSPGYTF. DNA of the CDR3: TGTGCCAGCAGTTTTGGCAGTCTTTCGCCTGGCTACACCTTC.

The chain combines TRBV2 with TRBJ2-7; D is uncertain. Looked up from germline, CDR1 is SNHLY and CDR2 is FYNNEI. CDR3 size: 13 residues. Trimming removed 7 bases at V and 3 bases at J, with 13 bases between. CDR3 DNA: TGTGCCAGCAAAACCGATAAAGTCTACGAGCAGTACTTC. Translating it yields CASKTDKVYEQYF.

This rearrangement joins TRBV4-2 to TRBJ2-3; no clear D. V lost 0 bases, J lost 0 bases, and 16 bases lay in between. Germline CDR1 and CDR2: LGHNA and YNFKEQ. The CDR3 sequence is 18 residues long. In DNA, the CDR3 is TGTGCCAGCAGCCAAGATGCCTATGACTCGTCTAGCACAGATACGCAGTATTTT. Its translation is CASSQDAYDSSSTDTQYF.

In its sample, this clone was seen once. The V call is TRBV2, the J call TRBJ2-2; the D is unclear. The CDR3 loop spans 14 amino acids. Germline loops: CDR1 SNHLY, CDR2 FYNNEI. Trimming cost V 7 bases and J 0 bases, with 9 bases left between them. The CDR3 DNA is TGTGCCAGCATCCTAAGGGCGAACACCGGGGAGCTGTTTTTT. This encodes CASILRANTGELFF.

The rearrangement joins TRBV5-6 to TRBJ2-2, with TRBD1 identical over 10 bases. Germline V gene lookup returns CDR1 SGHDT and CDR2 YYEEEE. Trimming removed 4 bases from V and 4 bases from J; junction bases left unmatched: 7. The CDR3 sequence is 16 residues long. DNA of the CDR3: TGTGCCAGCAGCGCGTCGGACAGGGGGTCCACCGGGGAGCTGTTTTTT. Amino acid sequence: CASSASDRGSTGELFF.

This chain connects TRBV4-1 to TRBJ1-2; D is unresolved. This CDR3 is built from 15 residues. CDR1 is MGHRA and CDR2 is YSYEKL in the germline V gene. V was trimmed by 4 bases and J by 2 bases, leaving 14 bases between them. CDR3 coding DNA: TGCGCCAGCAGCCCCCGGGGAGATCGAAACTATGGCTACACCTTC. It yields the protein CASSPRGDRNYGYTF.

The rearrangement links TRBV6-2 or TRBV6-3 to TRBJ2-1; D not resolved. V lost 4 bases and J 0 bases, leaving 4 bases between the germline ends. CDR1 and CDR2 (germline): MNHEY, SVGEGT. CDR3 size: 13 residues. The CDR3 sequence is CASSLSSYNEQFF. The DNA for the CDR3 is TGTGCCAGCAGTTTGAGCTCCTACAATGAGCAGTTCTTC.

This clone came up once. The V call is TRBV28, the J call TRBJ1-1, with 9 bases matching TRBD1. Trimming cost V 5 bases and J 6 bases; bases outside gene matches: 10. This CDR3 has 15 residues. The V gene's germline CDR1 is MDHEN and CDR2 SYDVKM. Written as DNA, the CDR3 is TGTGCCAGCAGTCCCGGGGACAGGGCGACGGCTGAAGCTTTCTTT. It is translated as CASSPGDRATAEAFF.

V and J are TRBV30 and TRBJ1-5; no definite D call. This CDR3 spans 14 amino acids. Trimming took 0 bases from V and 4 from J, leaving 10 bases between them. The germline gives CDR1 GTSNPN, CDR2 SVGIG (reference sequence). The CDR3 DNA reads TGTGCCTGGAGTGTCGGGCAGTTGAATCAGCCCCAGCATTTT. Its translation is CAWSVGQLNQPQHF.

This chain connects TRBV28 to TRBJ1-1; 7 bases are shared with TRBD1. V lost 4 bases, J lost 1 base, and 6 bases stayed unmatched. CDR1 MDHEN and CDR2 SYDVKM come from the germline V gene. The CDR3 is 15 amino acids. The CDR3 here is CASSSYRGWNTEAFF. CDR3 nucleotides: TGTGCCAGCAGTTCCTACAGGGGCTGGAACACTGAAGCTTTCTTT.

This chain's CDR3 is CSVGGTSVGQPQHF. The CDR3 DNA reads as TGCAGCGTTGGAGGGACAAGTGTAGGTCAGCCCCAGCATTTT. The chain is built from TRBV29-1 and TRBJ1-5; tentative D call: TRBD1 (6 bases). V shed 4 bases and J shed 6 bases, with 16 bases lying between them. Germline CDR1 SQVTM, CDR2 ANQGSEA. The CDR3 totals 14 residues.

V is TRBV6-1 and J is TRBJ1-2; 8 bases align to TRBD1. This CDR3 spans 15 amino acids. Per the germline V gene, CDR1 is MNHNS and CDR2 is SASEGT. J gave up 7 bases and V 2 bases, and 9 bases lay outside the gene matches. The CDR3 spells CASSELDRDIFGYTF. Written as DNA, the CDR3 is TGTGCCAGCAGTGAATTGGACAGGGATATCTTTGGCTACACCTTC.

The chain has TRBV19 and TRBJ2-3; D is tentatively TRBD1 or TRBD2 (5 bases each). The CDR3 runs to 14 residues. V was clipped by 4 bases and J by 8 bases, with 16 bases between them. CDR1 is LNHDA and CDR2 is SQIVND in the germline V gene (reference sequence). CDR3 in amino acids: CASSTADLGGTQYF. Here the CDR3 DNA reads TGTGCCAGTAGTACGGCGGACCTTGGGGGTACGCAGTATTTT.

The genes are TRBV19 and TRBJ1-1; D not resolved. The germline V and J ends were trimmed by 1 base and 0 bases, with 6 bases remaining between them. This CDR3 region has 14 residues. Looked up from germline, CDR1 is LNHDA and CDR2 is SQIVND (reference sequence). The CDR3 coding sequence is TGTGCCAGTAGTATAGGGTCGGTGAACACTGAAGCTTTCTTT. This encodes CASSIGSVNTEAFF.

V is TRBV2 and J is TRBJ1-5; 9 nucleotides align to TRBD1. Germline V CDR1 and CDR2: SNHLY, FYNNEI. J was trimmed by 7 bases and V by 6 bases; bases with no gene match: 4. The CDR3 length is 13 residues. The CDR3 sequence: CASRWDRVQPQHF. The CDR3 DNA follows: TGTGCCAGCAGGTGGGACAGGGTCCAGCCCCAGCATTTT.

The V and J genes are TRBV9 and TRBJ2-3, with a possible D match to TRBD2 (5 bases). Germline V gene lookup returns CDR1 SGDLS and CDR2 YYNGEE. Trimming pared 2 bases from V and 1 base from J, leaving 5 bases between. This CDR3 contains 13 residues. The CDR3 is CASSVSGTDTQYF. The CDR3 DNA reads TGTGCCAGCAGCGTTAGCGGCACAGATACGCAGTATTTT.

The V and J genes are TRBV7-9 and TRBJ1-1, with D possibly matching TRBD1 (6 bases). The germline V and J ends were trimmed by 4 bases and 2 bases, with 14 bases remaining between them. There are 15 residues in the CDR3. CDR1 SEHNR and CDR2 FQNEAQ come from the germline V gene (reference sequence). The CDR3 region has the DNA TGTGCCAGCAGCTCCCCGGGACATACTAACACTGAAGCTTTCTTT. This encodes CASSSPGHTNTEAFF.

V gene TRBV2 combines with J gene TRBJ1-5; 7 positions match TRBD1. With 5 bases clipped from V and 4 bases from J, the junction kept 8 bases outside the gene matches. The CDR3 has 15 amino acids. Germline lookup yields CDR1 SNHLY and CDR2 FYNNEI. Written as DNA, the CDR3 is TGTGCCAGCAGTCCAGGACAGGTACCGAATCAGCCCCAGCATTTT. Translating it yields CASSPGQVPNQPQHF.